This TCR beta chain was profiled in a study of T cell repertoires in cytomegalovirus infection. In TCRdb, the reads were re-called with MiXCR into one record per CDR3 protein. This sample yields about 280,000 distinct CDR3 sequences, of which about 20% are seen a single time; approximately 19% belongs to the top ten. This clonotype was observed many times. Antigen unknown. V was clipped by 5 bases and J by 0 bases, with 13 bases between them. The CDR3 has 16 residues. The V gene's germline CDR1 is SEHNR and CDR2 FQNEAQ (reference sequence). This sequence originates from a human donor in good health (CMV status not recorded). Some clones in this sample may be carry-over from other donors' samples. Here the sequenced sample was cultured PBMCs, taken from culture after CMV antigen stimulation. The rearrangement uses TRBV7-9 and TRBJ1-4; D is ambiguous. The CDR3 nucleotides read TGTGCCAGCAGCCCCGCCGGCAGAACAACTAATGAAAAACTGTTTTTT. Protein product: CASSPAGRTTNEKLFF. Using reference TRBV7-9 and TRBJ1-4 for the parts outside the CDR3, the full variable domain is DTGVSQNPRHKITKRGQNVTFRCDPISEHNRLYWYRQTLGQGPEFLTYFQNEAQLEKSRLLSDRFSAERPKGSFSTLEIQRTEQGDSAMYLCASSPAGRTTNEKLFFGSGTQLSVL.